Listed below are T cell receptor beta chains from one sample, sequenced in a study of T-cell reconstitution after alpha-beta-depleted transplantation in children. TCRdb itself ran the PCR reads through MiXCR, one entry per CDR3 protein. The sample includes 75,000 to 80,000 distinct CDR3 sequences, 15% to 20% of them seen just once. This specimen consisted of PBMCs, mostly from graft donor cells, obtained 360 days after TCRalphabeta/CD19-depleted stem cell transplant. The origin of the receptors is a male patient aged 2-10 years who had a stem cell transplant for acute lymphoblastic leukemia, so the T cells may come from the graft donor. Each CDR3 is given with its conserved first and last residue. Fields, in order: CDR3 DNA, CDR3 protein, J gene, V gene, D gene, clone size. The D gene is left open where the match is weak. Part of the rows lack a size; the others show once, few, many or a class for expanded clones.

CDR3 DNA: TGCGCCAGCAGCTTTATGCTAGGGCTAAGCGAGACCCAGTACTTC
CDR3 protein: CASSFMLGLSETQYF
J gene: TRBJ2-5
V gene: TRBV5-1
D gene: -
clone size: many

CDR3 DNA: TGTGCCAGCAAGACTACTACAGATACGCAGTATTTT
CDR3 protein: CASKTTTDTQYF
J gene: TRBJ2-3
V gene: TRBV12-3/TRBV12-4
D gene: -
clone size: -

CDR3 DNA: TGCGCCAGCAGCTTGAGGGGCAGGGAATACACTGAAGCTTTCTTT
CDR3 protein: CASSLRGREYTEAFF
J gene: TRBJ1-1
V gene: TRBV5-1
D gene: -
clone size: few

CDR3 DNA: TGCAGTGCGGATAGGGATGGCGAGCAGTACTTC
CDR3 protein: CSADRDGEQYF
J gene: TRBJ2-7
V gene: TRBV20-1
D gene: -
clone size: few

CDR3 DNA: TGTGCCAGCAGCCCCCTCTACGAGCAGTACTTC
CDR3 protein: CASSPLYEQYF
J gene: TRBJ2-7
V gene: TRBV7-9
D gene: -
clone size: few

CDR3 DNA: TGTGCCAGCAGCGTTGGGCCAGAAATCTACGAGCAGTACTTC
CDR3 protein: CASSVGPEIYEQYF
J gene: TRBJ2-7
V gene: TRBV9
D gene: -
clone size: -

CDR3 DNA: TGTGCCAGCAGCCCTGTATACGAGCAGTACTTC
CDR3 protein: CASSPVYEQYF
J gene: TRBJ2-7
V gene: TRBV7-9
D gene: -
clone size: -

CDR3 DNA: TGTGCCAGCAGCTTGGGGACTATGATCGAGCAGTACTTC
CDR3 protein: CASSLGTMIEQYF
J gene: TRBJ2-7
V gene: TRBV7-9
D gene: TRBD2
clone size: many

CDR3 DNA: TGTGCCAGCAGCCTAAGGGGACTAGCGGGAGGGCCGGGCACAGATACGCAGTATTTT
CDR3 protein: CASSLRGLAGGPGTDTQYF
J gene: TRBJ2-3
V gene: TRBV11-1
D gene: TRBD2
clone size: few

CDR3 DNA: TGCAGCGTTGCCGGCGGGCCCTACGAGCAGTACTTC
CDR3 protein: CSVAGGPYEQYF
J gene: TRBJ2-7
V gene: TRBV29-1
D gene: -
clone size: few

CDR3 DNA: TGCGCCAGCAGCTGGGACGGACAAGAGACCCAGTACTTC
CDR3 protein: CASSWDGQETQYF
J gene: TRBJ2-5
V gene: TRBV5-1
D gene: -
clone size: -

CDR3 DNA: TGTGCCACCAATGACCCCGGGACAGCGAATGAAAAACTGTTTTTT
CDR3 protein: CATNDPGTANEKLFF
J gene: TRBJ1-4
V gene: TRBV2
D gene: TRBD1
clone size: many

CDR3 DNA: TGTGCCAGCAGCGTCCTTTCGTCAGGGGGACAGCCCCAGCATTTT
CDR3 protein: CASSVLSSGGQPQHF
J gene: TRBJ1-5
V gene: TRBV5-6
D gene: TRBD1
clone size: few

CDR3 DNA: TGCGCCAGCAGCTCTGGACAGGGCGACCACGAGCAGTACTTC
CDR3 protein: CASSSGQGDHEQYF
J gene: TRBJ2-7
V gene: TRBV5-1
D gene: TRBD1
clone size: many

CDR3 DNA: TGTGCCACCAGTCCTAGCGGGAGGGCCTCCTACGAGCAGTACTTC
CDR3 protein: CATSPSGRASYEQYF
J gene: TRBJ2-7
V gene: TRBV24-1
D gene: TRBD2
clone size: few

CDR3 DNA: TGCAGCGTTGCCGCTGTGGCAGATACGCAGTATTTT
CDR3 protein: CSVAAVADTQYF
J gene: TRBJ2-3
V gene: TRBV29-1
D gene: -
clone size: -

CDR3 DNA: TGTGCCAGCAGGAAAGGGGAGACCCAGTACTTC
CDR3 protein: CASRKGETQYF
J gene: TRBJ2-5
V gene: TRBV12-3/TRBV12-4
D gene: -
clone size: few

CDR3 DNA: TGCGCCAGCAGCTTGGAGGCAATGCCTGCGACCGGGGAGCTGTTTTTT
CDR3 protein: CASSLEAMPATGELFF
J gene: TRBJ2-2
V gene: TRBV5-1
D gene: -
clone size: -

CDR3 DNA: TGTGCCAGCAGTTACCGCTCACTATACGGATCGGGAGAGCAGTACTTC
CDR3 protein: CASSYRSLYGSGEQYF
J gene: TRBJ2-7
V gene: TRBV6-5
D gene: -
clone size: -

CDR3 DNA: TGCGCCAGCACCGGACTAGCGATTACAGATACGCAGTATTTT
CDR3 protein: CASTGLAITDTQYF
J gene: TRBJ2-3
V gene: TRBV10-2
D gene: TRBD2
clone size: few

CDR3 DNA: TGCAGCGTTAGGACTAGCGGGAGGAAAACCTACGAGCAGTACTTC
CDR3 protein: CSVRTSGRKTYEQYF
J gene: TRBJ2-7
V gene: TRBV29-1
D gene: TRBD2
clone size: few

CDR3 DNA: TGTGCCAGCAGCAACCGGGACAGGGGAAGCTACGAGCAGTACTTC
CDR3 protein: CASSNRDRGSYEQYF
J gene: TRBJ2-7
V gene: TRBV7-9
D gene: TRBD1
clone size: -

CDR3 DNA: TGCAGTGCTAGCCTCCTACTAGGCACAGATACGCAGTATTTT
CDR3 protein: CSASLLLGTDTQYF
J gene: TRBJ2-3
V gene: TRBV20-1
D gene: -
clone size: -

CDR3 DNA: TGTGCCAGCAGCCAAGTGCCCGACTATGGCTACACCTTC
CDR3 protein: CASSQVPDYGYTF
J gene: TRBJ1-2
V gene: TRBV3-1
D gene: -
clone size: -

CDR3 DNA: TGCAGTGGCAAAACCAGCACAGATACGCAGTATTTT
CDR3 protein: CSGKTSTDTQYF
J gene: TRBJ2-3
V gene: TRBV20-1
D gene: -
clone size: -

CDR3 DNA: TGTGCCAGCAGGATTAGCGGGAGGGCCGTTGAGCAGTTCTTC
CDR3 protein: CASRISGRAVEQFF
J gene: TRBJ2-1
V gene: TRBV12-3/TRBV12-4
D gene: TRBD2
clone size: -

CDR3 DNA: TGTGCCAGCAGCGACGGGACAATACAAGAGACCCAGTACTTC
CDR3 protein: CASSDGTIQETQYF
J gene: TRBJ2-5
V gene: TRBV7-9
D gene: -
clone size: -

CDR3 DNA: TGTGCCACCAGTGATTCGCCCTCCTATAATTCACCCCTCCACTTT
CDR3 protein: CATSDSPSYNSPLHF
J gene: TRBJ1-6
V gene: TRBV24-1
D gene: -
clone size: -

CDR3 DNA: TGCGCCAGCAGCGCGACGGACAAAGTGAGGAACACTGAAGCTTTCTTT
CDR3 protein: CASSATDKVRNTEAFF
J gene: TRBJ1-1
V gene: TRBV5-1
D gene: -
clone size: few

CDR3 DNA: TGCGCCAGCAGCCAAACACGGACAGGGATGTACGAGCAGTACTTC
CDR3 protein: CASSQTRTGMYEQYF
J gene: TRBJ2-7
V gene: TRBV4-1
D gene: TRBD1
clone size: many

CDR3 DNA: TGTGCCAGCAGCTTAGACAGCGGGTACTCCTACGAGCAGTACTTC
CDR3 protein: CASSLDSGYSYEQYF
J gene: TRBJ2-7
V gene: TRBV11-2
D gene: -
clone size: many

CDR3 DNA: TGTGCCAGCAGCCTCCGCCCCCCGGGACTAGTGAACAATGAGCAGTTCTTC
CDR3 protein: CASSLRPPGLVNNEQFF
J gene: TRBJ2-1
V gene: TRBV9
D gene: TRBD2
clone size: many

CDR3 DNA: TGCGCCAGCAGTGGACGGGGCGGGAGAGGGGGTACCTACGAGCAGTACTTC
CDR3 protein: CASSGRGGRGGTYEQYF
J gene: TRBJ2-7
V gene: TRBV10-2
D gene: -
clone size: -

CDR3 DNA: TGCGCCAGCAGCGGGACAGGGGGCTACGAGCAGTACTTC
CDR3 protein: CASSGTGGYEQYF
J gene: TRBJ2-7
V gene: TRBV5-1
D gene: TRBD1
clone size: -

CDR3 DNA: TGTGCCAGCAGCTTCCGAGGGAGGCCCTCCTACGAGCAGTACTTC
CDR3 protein: CASSFRGRPSYEQYF
J gene: TRBJ2-7
V gene: TRBV12-3/TRBV12-4
D gene: -
clone size: few

CDR3 DNA: TGCGCCAGCAGCCTTTCCCCTGTAGGGGGAACTGAAGCTTTCTTT
CDR3 protein: CASSLSPVGGTEAFF
J gene: TRBJ1-1
V gene: TRBV5-1
D gene: -
clone size: few

CDR3 DNA: TGTGCCAGCAGTTTAAGGGTAACTAGCGGGAGCCAAGAGACCCAGTACTTC
CDR3 protein: CASSLRVTSGSQETQYF
J gene: TRBJ2-5
V gene: TRBV12-3/TRBV12-4
D gene: TRBD2
clone size: -

CDR3 DNA: TGTGCCAGCAGCTTATCTAGCGGGAGACCCACAGATACGCAGTATTTT
CDR3 protein: CASSLSSGRPTDTQYF
J gene: TRBJ2-3
V gene: TRBV7-2
D gene: TRBD2
clone size: -

CDR3 DNA: TGCAGTGCTGCCGGGAGACGGAGCTCCTACGAGCAGTACTTC
CDR3 protein: CSAAGRRSSYEQYF
J gene: TRBJ2-7
V gene: TRBV20-1
D gene: -
clone size: -

CDR3 DNA: TGTGCCAGCAGCCTTGGGACTAGCGGGAGTGAGACCCAGTACTTC
CDR3 protein: CASSLGTSGSETQYF
J gene: TRBJ2-5
V gene: TRBV7-6
D gene: TRBD2
clone size: few

CDR3 DNA: TGTGCCACCAGCTCCGAGGATTGGAGAATGGCGTTCTTC
CDR3 protein: CATSSEDWRMAFF
J gene: TRBJ2-1
V gene: TRBV15
D gene: -
clone size: few

CDR3 DNA: TGTGCCAGCAGTGCCCGAATGTGGGAGGGTGGATACGAGCAGTACTTC
CDR3 protein: CASSARMWEGGYEQYF
J gene: TRBJ2-7
V gene: TRBV12-3/TRBV12-4
D gene: TRBD2
clone size: -

CDR3 DNA: TGTGCCAGCAGAGGCGGGCCCTCCTACGAGCAGTACTTC
CDR3 protein: CASRGGPSYEQYF
J gene: TRBJ2-7
V gene: TRBV2
D gene: -
clone size: few

CDR3 DNA: TGTGCCAGCAAAAACTTATTAGACGTGGGGACAGGGCGCACAGATACGCAGTATTTT
CDR3 protein: CASKNLLDVGTGRTDTQYF
J gene: TRBJ2-3
V gene: TRBV2
D gene: TRBD1
clone size: -

CDR3 DNA: TGCGCCAGCAGCCTGCGGGCTAGCGGGAGAACAGATACGCAGTATTTT
CDR3 protein: CASSLRASGRTDTQYF
J gene: TRBJ2-3
V gene: TRBV5-1
D gene: TRBD2
clone size: -

CDR3 DNA: TGCTGCGCTAGGACGCCGGGAAACAAAGAGTCAACATGGGGCTACGAGCAGTACTTC
CDR3 protein: CCARTPGNKESTWGYEQYF
J gene: TRBJ2-7
V gene: TRBV20-1
D gene: -
clone size: -